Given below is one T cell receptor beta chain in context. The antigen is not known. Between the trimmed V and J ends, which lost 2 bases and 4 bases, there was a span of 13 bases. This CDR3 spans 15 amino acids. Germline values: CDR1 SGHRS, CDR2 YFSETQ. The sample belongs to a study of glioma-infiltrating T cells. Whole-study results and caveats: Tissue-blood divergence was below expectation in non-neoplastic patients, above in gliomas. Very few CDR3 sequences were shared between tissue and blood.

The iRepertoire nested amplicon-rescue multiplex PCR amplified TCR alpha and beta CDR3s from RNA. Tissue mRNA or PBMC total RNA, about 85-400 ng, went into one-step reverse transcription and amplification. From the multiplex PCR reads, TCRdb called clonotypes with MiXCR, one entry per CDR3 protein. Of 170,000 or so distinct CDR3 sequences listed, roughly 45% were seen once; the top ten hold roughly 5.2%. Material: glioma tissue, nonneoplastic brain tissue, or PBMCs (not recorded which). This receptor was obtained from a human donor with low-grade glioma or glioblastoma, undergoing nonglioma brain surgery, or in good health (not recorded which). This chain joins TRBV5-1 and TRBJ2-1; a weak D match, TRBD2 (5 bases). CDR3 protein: CASSFLADGYNEQFF. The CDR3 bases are TGCGCCAGCAGCTTTCTAGCTGACGGTTACAATGAGCAGTTCTTC.